The clone carrying this TCR beta chain is a singleton in its sample. Its antigen is still unknown. Libraries were prepared by immunoSEQ multiplex PCR; TCRdb keeps only in-frame clonotypes and omits some of them. The data show 18,000 or so clones, with 50% to 70% seen just once and around 11% held by the top ten. The data are from a study of radiation and T cells in renal cell carcinoma. Deletions cut 8 bases from V and 7 bases from J, with 17 bases between. Looked up from germline, CDR1 is MDHEN and CDR2 is SYDVKM. This CDR3 is 13 amino acids long. The treatment is: 15 Gy SBRT to primary tumor, nephrectomy 4 weeks later. Nephrectomy followed 15 Gy stereotactic body radiation by 4 weeks. Study results and caveats: Dominant CDR3 motifs occupied more repertoire in irradiated than control tumors. In nephrectomy-only tumors, top 100 clonotypes averaged 43%, versus 54% irradiated. Intratumoral heterogeneity was not captured in these approximately 1 g regions.

The sequences come from tumor tissue, collected from a patient whose treatment included radiotherapy and nephrectomy. This chain connects TRBV28 to TRBJ2-5; possibly TRBD1 for D (6 bases). The TCR sequence derives from a man over 45 with renal cell carcinoma. This CDR3 reads CASLRTAPGTQYF. CDR3 coding DNA: TGTGCCAGCCTCCGGACAGCCCCAGGGACCCAGTACTTC.